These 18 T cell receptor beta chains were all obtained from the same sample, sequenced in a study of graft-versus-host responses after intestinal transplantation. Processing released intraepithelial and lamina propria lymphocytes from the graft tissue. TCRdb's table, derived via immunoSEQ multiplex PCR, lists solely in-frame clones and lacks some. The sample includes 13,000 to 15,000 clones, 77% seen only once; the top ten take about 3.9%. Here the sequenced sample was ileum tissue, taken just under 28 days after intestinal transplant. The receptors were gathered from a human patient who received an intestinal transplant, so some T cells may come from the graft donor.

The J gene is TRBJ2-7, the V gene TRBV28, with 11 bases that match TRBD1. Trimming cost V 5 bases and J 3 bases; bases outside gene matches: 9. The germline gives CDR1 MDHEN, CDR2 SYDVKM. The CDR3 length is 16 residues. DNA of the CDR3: TGTGCCAGCAGTCGGCGGGGGACAGGGGGAGTCTACGAGCAGTACGTC. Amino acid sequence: CASSRRGTGGVYEQYV.

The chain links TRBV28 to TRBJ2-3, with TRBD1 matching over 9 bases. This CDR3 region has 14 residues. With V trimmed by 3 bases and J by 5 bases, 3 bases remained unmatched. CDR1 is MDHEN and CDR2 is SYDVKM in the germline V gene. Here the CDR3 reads CASSFDRGKDTQYF. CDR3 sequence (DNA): TGTGCCAGCAGTTTCGACAGGGGGAAAGATACGCAGTATTTT.

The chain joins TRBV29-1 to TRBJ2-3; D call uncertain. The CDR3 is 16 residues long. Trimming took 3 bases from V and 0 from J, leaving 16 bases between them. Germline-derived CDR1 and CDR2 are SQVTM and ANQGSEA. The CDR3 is CSVEVLDEASTDTQYF. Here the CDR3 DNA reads TGCAGCGTTGAGGTGCTAGATGAGGCTAGCACAGATACGCAGTATTTT.

The DNA for the CDR3 is TGTGCCAGCAGCTTACGACTAGCGGGGTATACGCAGTATTTT. Translated, it gives CASSLRLAGYTQYF. The chain couples TRBV7-2 to TRBJ2-3, with TRBD2 identical over 11 bases. This CDR3 comprises 14 residues. Unmatched junction bases numbered 2, after V lost 2 bases and J lost 7 bases. CDR1 and CDR2 from the germline V gene are SGHTA and FQGNSA. The variable domain in full, completed from reference TRBV7-2 and TRBJ2-3, reads GAGVSQSPSNKVTEKGKDVELRCDPISGHTALYWYRQSLGQGLEFLIYFQGNSAPDKSGLPSDRFSAERTGGSVSTLTIQRTQQEDSAVYLCASSLRLAGYTQYFGPGTRLTVL.

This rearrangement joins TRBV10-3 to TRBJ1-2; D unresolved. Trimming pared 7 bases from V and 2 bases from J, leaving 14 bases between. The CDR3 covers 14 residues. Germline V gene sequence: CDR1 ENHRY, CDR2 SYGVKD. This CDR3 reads CAITPGQPNYGYTF. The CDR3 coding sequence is TGTGCCATCACCCCTGGGCAGCCCAACTATGGCTACACCTTC.

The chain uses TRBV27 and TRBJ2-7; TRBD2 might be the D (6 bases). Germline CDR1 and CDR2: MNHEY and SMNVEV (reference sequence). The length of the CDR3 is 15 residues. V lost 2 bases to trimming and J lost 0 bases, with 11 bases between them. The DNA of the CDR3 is TGTGCCAGCAGTTTAAGGCGGGACCACTCCTACGAGCAGTACTTC. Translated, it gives CASSLRRDHSYEQYF.

CDR3 DNA: TGTGCCAGCAGCTCGGGGGGGACAGATACGCAGTATTTT. Encoded protein: CASSSGGTDTQYF. The V and J genes are TRBV5-8 and TRBJ2-3, with 8 bases lining up with TRBD2. After removal of 3 bases from V and 3 bases from J, the junction contained 0 bases not matched to a gene. Germline V lookup: CDR1 SGHTS, CDR2 YDEGEE. This CDR3 is built from 13 residues.

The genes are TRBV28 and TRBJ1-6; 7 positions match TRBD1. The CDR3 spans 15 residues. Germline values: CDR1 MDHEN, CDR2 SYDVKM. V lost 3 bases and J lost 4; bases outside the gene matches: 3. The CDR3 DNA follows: TGTGCCAGCAGTTTCAGGGGGTTTTATAATTCACCCCTCCACTTT. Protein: CASSFRGFYNSPLHF. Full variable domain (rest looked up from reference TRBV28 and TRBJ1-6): DVKVTQSSRYLVKRTGEKVFLECVQDMDHENMFWYRQDPGLGLRLIYFSYDVKMKEKGDIPEGYSVSREKKERFSLILESASTNQTSMYLCASSFRGFYNSPLHFGNGTRLTVT.

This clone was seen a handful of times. The CDR3 spells CASSPGQGVSNGYTF. The CDR3 region has the DNA TGTGCCAGCAGCCCGGGACAGGGCGTTTCCAATGGCTACACCTTC. The chain joins TRBV7-8 to TRBJ1-2; the match to TRBD1 covers 9 bases. After removal of 5 bases from V and 6 bases from J, the junction contained 10 bases not matched to a gene. CDR3 length: 15 residues. The germline V gene encodes CDR1 SGHVS and CDR2 FQNEAQ.

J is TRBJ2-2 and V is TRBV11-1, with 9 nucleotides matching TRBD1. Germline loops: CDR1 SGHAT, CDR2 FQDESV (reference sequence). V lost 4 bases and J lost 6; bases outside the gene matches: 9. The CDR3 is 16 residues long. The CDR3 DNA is TGTGCCAGCAGCTCCCGGGACAGGGTAATTGCCGGGGAGCTGTTTTTT. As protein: CASSSRDRVIAGELFF.

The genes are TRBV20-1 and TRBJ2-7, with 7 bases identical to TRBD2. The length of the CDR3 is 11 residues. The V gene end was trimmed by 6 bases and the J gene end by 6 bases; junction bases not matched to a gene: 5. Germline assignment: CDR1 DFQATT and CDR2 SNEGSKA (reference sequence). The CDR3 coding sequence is TGCAGTGCGGAACTAGCGCCCGAGCAGTACGTC. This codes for CSAELAPEQYV.

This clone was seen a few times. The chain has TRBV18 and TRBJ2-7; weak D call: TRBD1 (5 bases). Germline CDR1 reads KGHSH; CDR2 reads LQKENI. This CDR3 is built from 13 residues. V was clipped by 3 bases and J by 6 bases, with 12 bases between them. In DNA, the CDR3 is TGTGCCAGCTCACCGGCAGGGCTGAGCGAGCAGTACGTC. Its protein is CASSPAGLSEQYV.

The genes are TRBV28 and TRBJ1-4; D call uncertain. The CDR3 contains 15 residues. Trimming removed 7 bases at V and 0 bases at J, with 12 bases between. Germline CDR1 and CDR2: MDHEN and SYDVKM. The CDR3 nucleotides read TGTGCCAGCACCATCCCGGGTTCAACTAATGAAAAACTGTTTTTT. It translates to CASTIPGSTNEKLFF. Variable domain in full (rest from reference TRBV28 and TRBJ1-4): DVKVTQSSRYLVKRTGEKVFLECVQDMDHENMFWYRQDPGLGLRLIYFSYDVKMKEKGDIPEGYSVSREKKERFSLILESASTNQTSMYLCASTIPGSTNEKLFFGSGTQLSVL.

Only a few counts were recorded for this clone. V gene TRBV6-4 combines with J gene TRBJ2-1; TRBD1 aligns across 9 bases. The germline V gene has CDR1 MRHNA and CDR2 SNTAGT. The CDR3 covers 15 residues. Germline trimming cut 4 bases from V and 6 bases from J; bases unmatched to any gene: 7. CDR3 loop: CASSVETGGFNEQFF. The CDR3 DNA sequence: TGTGCCAGCAGTGTGGAGACAGGGGGTTTCAATGAGCAGTTCTTC.

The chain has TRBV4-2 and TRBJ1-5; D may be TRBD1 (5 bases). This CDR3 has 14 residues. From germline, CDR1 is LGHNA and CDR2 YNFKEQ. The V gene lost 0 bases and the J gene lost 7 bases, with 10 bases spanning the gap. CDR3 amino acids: CASSQDGGWQPQHF. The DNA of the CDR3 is TGTGCCAGCAGCCAAGATGGGGGGTGGCAGCCCCAGCATTTT.

CDR3 residues: CASSLLAGVHNEQFF. CDR3 in DNA: TGTGCCAGCAGCTTACTAGCGGGAGTCCACAATGAGCAGTTCTTC. V is TRBV7-9 and J is TRBJ2-1; 10 bases are a match to TRBD2. V trimming: 2 bases; J trimming: 5 bases; junction bases outside the gene matches: 3. CDR1 and CDR2 (germline): SEHNR, FQNEAQ (reference sequence). CDR3 size: 15 residues.

CDR3 residues: CASNLNSPNQPQHF. The DNA for the CDR3 is TGTGCCAGCAATTTGAACAGTCCGAATCAGCCCCAGCATTTT. V and J are TRBV28 and TRBJ1-5; D ambiguous. The germline V gene has CDR1 MDHEN and CDR2 SYDVKM. The CDR3 loop spans 14 amino acids. The V end was cut by 7 bases, the J end by 4 bases, with 14 bases between.

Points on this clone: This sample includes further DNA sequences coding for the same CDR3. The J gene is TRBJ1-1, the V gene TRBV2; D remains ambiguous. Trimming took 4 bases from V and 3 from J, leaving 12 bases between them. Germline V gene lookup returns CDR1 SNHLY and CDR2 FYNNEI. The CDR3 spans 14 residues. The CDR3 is CASSAFTADTEAFF. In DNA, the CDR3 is TGTGCCAGCAGTGCCTTTACGGCGGACACTGAAGCTTTCTTT. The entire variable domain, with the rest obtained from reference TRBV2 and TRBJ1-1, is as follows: EPEVTQTPSHQVTQMGQEVILRCVPISNHLYFYWYRQILGQKVEFLVSFYNNEISEKSEIFDDQFSVERPDGSNFTLKIRSTKLEDSAMYFCASSAFTADTEAFFGQGTRLTVV.